Each of the 21 T cell receptor beta chains below was sequenced from the same sample in a study of T-cell memory formation after mild COVID-19. One entry per CDR3 protein results from TCRdb running MiXCR on the 5' RACE reads. The data contain 550,000 to 700,000 distinct CDR3 sequences, about a sixth of them seen just once; the ten biggest clones take up more than 10%. The sample taken for sequencing was PBMCs or a T cell subset sorted from them (not recorded which). Every receptor here comes from an adult woman who had mild COVID-19 (a few samples of this study predate the infection). Cell type and time point are not known.

As for this clonotype: The junction departs from the called germline gene at one end, perhaps through a read error. This sequence joins TRBV9 and TRBJ1-6; D is uncertain. The CDR3 is made up of 15 amino acids. Germline lookup yields CDR1 SGDLS and CDR2 YYNGEE. This CDR3 reads CDSSVLSGTNSPLHF. CDR3 DNA sequence: TGTGACAGCAGCGTCCTCTCGGGCACTAATTCACCCCTCCACTTT.

The V and J genes are TRBV7-6 and TRBJ2-2; maybe TRBD1 (5 bases). The CDR3 loop spans 14 amino acids. Trimming took 5 bases from V and 6 from J, leaving 13 bases between them. Germline V CDR1 and CDR2: SGHVS, FNYEAQ. CDR3 sequence reads: CASSNPGSPGELFF. The DNA of the CDR3 is TGTGCCAGCAGCAACCCAGGGTCACCCGGGGAGCTGTTTTTT.

This clonotype appeared a few times. V usage is TRBV30 and J usage is TRBJ2-7; no firm D call. The CDR3 loop spans 13 amino acids. Germline CDR1 reads GTSNPN; CDR2 reads SVGIG (reference sequence). This chain's CDR3 is CAVLVRSSYEQYF. Written as DNA, the CDR3 is TGTGCTGTTTTGGTCCGGAGCTCCTACGAGCAGTACTTC. Variable domain in full (rest from reference TRBV30 and TRBJ2-7): SQTIHQWPATLVQPVGSPLSLECTVEGTSNPNLYWYRQAAGRGLQLLFYSVGIGQISSEVPQNLSASRPQDRQFILSSKKLLLSDSGFYLCAVLVRSSYEQYFGPGTRLTVT.

The chain carries TRBV24-1 and TRBJ1-1; no clear D gene. This CDR3 region has 13 residues. Trimming left V 5 bases short and J 2 bases short, with 8 bases between. The germline V gene encodes CDR1 KGHDR and CDR2 SFDVKD. This CDR3 reads CATSAGFNTEAFF. In DNA, the CDR3 is TGTGCCACCAGTGCAGGCTTTAACACTGAAGCTTTCTTT.

The table lists this clonotype with a few counts. The chain combines TRBV6-5 with TRBJ2-3; D not certain. This CDR3 has 13 residues. Looked up from germline, CDR1 is MNHEY and CDR2 is SVGAGI. V lost 2 bases and J 2 bases, leaving 5 bases between the germline ends. Written as DNA, the CDR3 is TGTGCCAGCAGTTACCTTTTCACAGATACGCAGTATTTT. Translated, it gives CASSYLFTDTQYF.

There are a few counts of this clonotype. The chain uses TRBV6-5 and TRBJ2-3; D is perhaps TRBD2 (6 bases). The CDR3 sequence is 16 residues long. V lost 2 bases, J lost 4 bases, and 16 bases lay in between. CDR1 is MNHEY and CDR2 is SVGAGI in the germline V gene. CDR3 sequence reads: CASSYGGGFDADTQYF. Here the CDR3 DNA reads TGTGCCAGCAGTTACGGTGGGGGGTTTGACGCAGATACGCAGTATTTT.

This chain uses TRBV5-1 with TRBJ1-2; D may be TRBD1 (5 bases). Per germline, CDR1 SGHRS and CDR2 YFSETQ. The CDR3 sequence is 14 residues long. Trimming left V 3 bases short and J 2 bases short, with 11 bases between. CDR3 bases: TGCGCCAGCAGCTCCAGATCAGGGAACTATGGCTACACCTTC. Translated, it gives CASSSRSGNYGYTF.

The chain links TRBV9 to TRBJ2-1, with D possibly called TRBD1 or TRBD2 (5 bases each). The CDR3 covers 14 residues. Trimming removed 3 bases at V and 6 bases at J, with 13 bases between. Per germline, CDR1 SGDLS and CDR2 YYNGEE. The chain's CDR3 is CASSDRGIGNEQFF. In nucleotides, the CDR3 is TGTGCCAGCAGCGACCGGGGCATCGGCAATGAGCAGTTCTTC.

The chain recombines TRBV11-2 with TRBJ2-7; D is uncertain. This CDR3 is built from 11 residues. The germline CDR1 and CDR2 sequences are SGHAT and FQNNGV. The V end was cut by 2 bases, the J end by 6 bases, with 5 bases between. The CDR3 reads CASSLTFEQYF. CDR3 nucleotides: TGTGCCAGCAGCTTAACTTTCGAGCAGTACTTC.

This chain connects TRBV7-9 to TRBJ2-7; the match to TRBD2 covers 7 bases. V shed 4 bases and J 12 bases; nucleotides not matched to a gene: 12. Germline V gives CDR1 SEHNR, CDR2 FQNEAQ (reference sequence). CDR3 length equals 13 residues. The CDR3: CASSSEPGGLLYF. DNA for the CDR3: TGTGCCAGCAGCTCGGAACCGGGAGGCTTACTGTACTTC.

This clonotype was detected a few times. This rearrangement joins TRBV15 to TRBJ2-3; 10 nucleotides align to TRBD2. J gave up 4 bases and V 0 bases, and 10 bases lay outside the gene matches. The germline CDR1 and CDR2 sequences are LNHNV and YYDKDF (reference sequence). CDR3 length: 18 residues. The chain's CDR3 is CATSRDPPHLAGADTQYF. The DNA for the CDR3 is TGTGCCACCAGCAGAGATCCCCCGCACCTAGCGGGGGCAGATACGCAGTATTTT.

The rearrangement uses TRBV7-9 and TRBJ2-1, with 15 bases matching TRBD2. Trimming took 5 bases from V and 6 from J; bases not matched to a gene: 11. The CDR3 is 18 amino acids. Germline CDR1 and CDR2: SEHNR and FQNEAQ (reference sequence). The CDR3 DNA sequence: TGTGCCAGCAGCACTCCCGGACTAGCGGGAGGGCCGGGCAATGAGCAGTTCTTC. Protein: CASSTPGLAGGPGNEQFF.

This clonotype showed up just a few times. The chain recombines TRBV9 with TRBJ2-1, with D perhaps TRBD2 (5 bases). The CDR3 has 15 residues. Germline-derived CDR1 and CDR2 are SGDLS and YYNGEE. Trimming took 1 base from V and 8 from J, leaving 16 bases between them. This CDR3 reads CASSVSPSGSYEQFF. The CDR3 bases are TGTGCCAGCAGCGTAAGTCCATCGGGGAGTTATGAGCAGTTCTTC.

The CDR3 sequence is CASSLGWSQYF. The CDR3 DNA sequence: TGTGCCAGCAGCCTAGGTTGGTCGCAGTATTTT. The rearrangement uses TRBV6-2 or TRBV6-3 and TRBJ2-3; D call uncertain. Germline V gene lookup returns CDR1 MNHEY and CDR2 SVGEGT. This CDR3 has 11 amino acids. Trimming stripped 6 bases from V and 10 bases from J, with 11 bases between.

This clonotype was seen a handful of times. The V gene is TRBV7-6, the J gene TRBJ2-7; TRBD2 aligns across 13 bases. Losses at the gene ends were 3 bases for V and 3 bases for J; bases not matched to a gene: 11. The CDR3 runs to 18 residues. Germline-derived CDR1 and CDR2 are SGHVS and FNYEAQ. CDR3 DNA: TGTGCCAGCAGCTTCGGACTAGCGGGAGAACATAAAATCTACGAGCAGTACTTC. This gives the protein CASSFGLAGEHKIYEQYF.

J is TRBJ2-1 and V is TRBV12-3 or TRBV12-4; either TRBD1 or TRBD2 may supply D (6 bases each). The CDR3 covers 14 residues. V lost 6 bases to trimming and J lost 12 bases, with 21 bases between them. The CDR3 nucleotides read TGTGCCAGCAGCCCGGGACTCCAAAGGGGGAGGCAGTTCTTC. Amino acids: CASSPGLQRGRQFF.

This clonotype was seen only a few times. The genes are TRBV25-1 and TRBJ2-7; 8 bases line up with TRBD2. With V trimmed by 1 base and J by 3 bases, 2 bases remained unmatched. Per germline, CDR1 MGHDK and CDR2 SYGVNS. CDR3 length: 14 amino acids. This CDR3 reads CASSESAGDYEQYF. The CDR3 DNA sequence: TGTGCCAGCAGTGAATCAGCGGGGGACTACGAGCAGTACTTC.

The chain has TRBV2 and TRBJ2-7; no definite D call. V shed 6 bases and J shed 3 bases, with 12 bases lying between them. Germline V gives CDR1 SNHLY, CDR2 FYNNEI. The CDR3 spans 13 residues. The CDR3 DNA reads as TGTGCCAGCAGGGTAGACTCCTGCTACGAGCAGTACTTC. This translates into CASRVDSCYEQYF.

The chain has TRBV7-6 and TRBJ1-1; D perhaps matches TRBD1 (5 bases). V shed 3 bases and J shed 3 bases, with 8 bases lying between them. The length of the CDR3 is 13 residues. CDR1 and CDR2 (germline): SGHVS, FNYEAQ. CDR3 sequence: CASSFVGDTEAFF. DNA of the CDR3: TGTGCCAGCAGCTTCGTGGGGGACACTGAAGCTTTCTTT.

The chain couples TRBV6-5 to TRBJ1-1; D is unresolved. This CDR3 has 16 residues. Between the trimmed V and J ends, which lost 2 bases and 1 base, there was a span of 14 bases. Germline CDR1 is MNHEY and CDR2 is SVGAGI. CDR3 nucleotides: TGTGCCAGCAGTTACGTAGGGATAGGGTCGAACACTGAAGCTTTCTTT. Translating gives CASSYVGIGSNTEAFF.

The table lists this clonotype with many counts. The J gene is TRBJ2-1, the V gene TRBV11-3; 7 bases align to TRBD1. Per the germline V gene, CDR1 is SGHNT and CDR2 is YENEEA. This CDR3 is built from 15 residues. V lost 5 bases, J lost 7 bases, and 11 bases stayed unmatched. CDR3 nucleotides: TGTGCCAGCAGCACTGGACAGGTAACTCGGAATGAGCAGTTCTTC. Translating it yields CASSTGQVTRNEQFF.